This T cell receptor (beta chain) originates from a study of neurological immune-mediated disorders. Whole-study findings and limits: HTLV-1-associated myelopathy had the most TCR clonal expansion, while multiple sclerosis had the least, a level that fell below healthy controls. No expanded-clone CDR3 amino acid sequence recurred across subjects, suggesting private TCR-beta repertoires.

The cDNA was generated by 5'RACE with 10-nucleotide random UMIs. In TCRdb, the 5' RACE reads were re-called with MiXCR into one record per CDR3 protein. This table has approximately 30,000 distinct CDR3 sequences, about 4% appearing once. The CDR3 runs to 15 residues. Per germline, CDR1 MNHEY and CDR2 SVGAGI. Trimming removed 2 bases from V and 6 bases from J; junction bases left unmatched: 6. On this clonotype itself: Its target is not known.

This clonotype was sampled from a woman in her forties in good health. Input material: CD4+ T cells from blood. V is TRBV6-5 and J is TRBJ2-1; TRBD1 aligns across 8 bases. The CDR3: CASSYSWTGSNEQFF. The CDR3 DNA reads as TGTGCCAGCAGTTACAGCTGGACAGGGTCCAATGAGCAGTTCTTC.